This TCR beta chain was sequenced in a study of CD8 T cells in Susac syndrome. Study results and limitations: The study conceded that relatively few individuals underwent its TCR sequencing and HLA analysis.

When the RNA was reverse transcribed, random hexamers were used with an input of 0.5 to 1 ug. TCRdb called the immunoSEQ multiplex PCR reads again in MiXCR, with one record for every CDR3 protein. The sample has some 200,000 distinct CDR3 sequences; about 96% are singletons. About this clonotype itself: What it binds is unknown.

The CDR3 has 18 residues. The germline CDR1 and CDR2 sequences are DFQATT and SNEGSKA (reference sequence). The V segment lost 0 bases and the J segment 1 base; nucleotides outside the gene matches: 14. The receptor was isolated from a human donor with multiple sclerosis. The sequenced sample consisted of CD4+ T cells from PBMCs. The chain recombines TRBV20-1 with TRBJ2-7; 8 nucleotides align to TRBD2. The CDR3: CSARDGTSGGPTSYEQYF. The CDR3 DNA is TGCAGTGCTAGAGATGGCACTAGCGGAGGCCCCACTTCCTACGAGCAGTACTTC.